The 6 T cell receptor beta chains below were found in one sample sequenced in a study of cytomegalovirus exposure and HLA in healthy donors. Amplification used 60 Vbeta primers and 13 Jbeta primers. Libraries were prepared by immunoSEQ multiplex PCR; TCRdb keeps only in-frame clonotypes and omits some of them. The sample yields about 70,000 clones, of which the top ten take up 2% to 2.5%. The sample taken for sequencing was PBMCs. The receptors come from a female donor in good health and CMV-seropositive.

This chain uses TRBV11-3 with TRBJ2-7; TRBD2 aligns across 12 bases. Germline values: CDR1 SGHNT, CDR2 YENEEA. The CDR3 consists of 14 residues. The V segment lost 5 bases and the J segment 6 bases; nucleotides outside the gene matches: 5. The CDR3 DNA is TGTGCCAGCAGCCTCACTAGCGGGGGGACCGAGCAGTACTTC. It encodes CASSLTSGGTEQYF.

The chain has TRBV27 and TRBJ2-7, with 7 positions matching TRBD2. Germline V gene sequence: CDR1 MNHEY, CDR2 SMNVEV (reference sequence). J was trimmed by 7 bases and V by 5 bases; bases with no gene match: 8. CDR3 length: 13 amino acids. The CDR3 loop is CASSPGVAGEQYF. Here the CDR3 DNA reads TGTGCCAGCAGTCCCGGGGTAGCGGGTGAGCAGTACTTC.

The chain combines TRBV7-3 with TRBJ2-1; D may be TRBD2 (7 bases). Germline V lookup: CDR1 SGHTA, CDR2 FQGTGA. Trimming stripped 6 bases from V and 6 bases from J, with 18 bases between. This CDR3 contains 15 residues. The CDR3 here is CASSSGGGSGNEQFF. The CDR3 DNA is TGTGCCAGCAGTTCGGGGGGCGGGAGCGGCAATGAGCAGTTCTTC. Looking up the rest from reference TRBV7-3 and TRBJ2-1 gives the full variable domain: GAGVSQTPSNKVTEKGKYVELRCDPISGHTALYWYRQSLGQGPEFLIYFQGTGAADDSGLPNDRFFAVRPEGSVSTLKIQRTERGDSAVYLCASSSGGGSGNEQFFGPGTRLTVL.

The gene calls are TRBV18 and TRBJ1-1, with D perhaps TRBD1 (5 bases). This CDR3 region has 16 residues. Trimming cost V 0 bases and J 1 base, with 12 bases left between them. Germline assignment: CDR1 KGHSH and CDR2 LQKENI. This CDR3 is CASSPPMPGQNTEAFF. CDR3 DNA sequence: TGTGCCAGCTCACCACCTATGCCAGGGCAGAACACTGAAGCTTTCTTT. Complete variable domain (other parts from reference TRBV18 and TRBJ1-1): NAGVMQNPRHLVRRRGQEARLRCSPMKGHSHVYWYRQLPEEGLKFMVYLQKENIIDESGMPKERFSAEFPKEGPSILRIQQVVRGDSAAYFCASSPPMPGQNTEAFFGQGTRLTVV.

This sequence joins TRBV11-2 and TRBJ1-1; possibly TRBD1 for D (5 bases). Germline CDR1 is SGHAT and CDR2 is FQNNGV. Trimming shortened V by 1 base and J by 1 base, and 7 bases separated the two germline ends. This CDR3 is built from 14 residues. The CDR3 is CASSLVTANTEAFF. The CDR3 bases are TGTGCCAGCAGCTTAGTGACAGCGAACACTGAAGCTTTCTTT.

The chain combines TRBV29-1 with TRBJ1-1; 8 bases map to TRBD1. The J segment lost 5 bases and the V segment lost 7 bases, leaving 0 bases of the junction unmatched. The germline gives CDR1 SQVTM, CDR2 ANQGSEA. The CDR3 loop spans 10 amino acids. The CDR3 DNA follows: TGCAGCGGACAGGGGACTGAAGCTTTCTTT. Its translation is CSGQGTEAFF.